The clone carrying this TCR beta chain was detected only once. As to treatment: over 15 received Ad26.COV2.S at low or high dose, single or two shots; about five received placebo; per-sample allocation not given. Sampling was done on day 63 after the first vaccine or placebo injection. These data originate in a study of Ad26.COV2.S vaccination and SARS-CoV-2 variants. Only in-frame clones appear in the TCRdb table, and some are missing; sequencing was by immunoSEQ multiplex PCR. This table has fewer than 400,000 clones, around 89% appearing once. This sample comprised peripheral blood, obtained in a trial of Ad26.COV2.S vaccine versus placebo. The TCR sequence derives from a person aged 18 to 59 who received the Ad26.COV2.S COVID-19 vaccine or a placebo.

The CDR3 loop is CASSILGFRTGANVLTF. CDR3 coding DNA: TGTGCCAGTAGTATACTCGGCTTTCGGACTGGGGCCAACGTCCTGACTTTC. V and J are TRBV19 and TRBJ2-6; D is unclear. The germline gives CDR1 LNHDA, CDR2 SQIVND (reference sequence). This CDR3 has 17 residues. The V gene lost 2 bases and the J gene lost 2 bases, with 13 bases spanning the gap. Together with reference TRBV19 and TRBJ2-6, the CDR3 gives the full variable domain: DGGITQSPKYLFRKEGQNVTLSCEQNLNHDAMYWYRQDPGQGLRLIYYSQIVNDFQKGDIAEGYSVSREKKESFPLTVTSAQKNPTAFYLCASSILGFRTGANVLTFGAGSRLTVL.